Reported below is one TCR beta chain. Its target is unknown. This entry belongs to a study of cytomegalovirus exposure and HLA in healthy donors. Study-wide results and limits: In an earlier analysis, in roughly 600 donors, most V segments appeared productive either ~87% or ~30% of the time.

The CDR3 totals 13 residues. V lost 1 base to trimming and J lost 0 bases, with 4 bases between them. CDR1 and CDR2 (germline): SGHVS, FNYEAQ. Researchers ran the PCR with 60 Vbeta and 13 Jbeta primers. The protocol was immunoSEQ multiplex PCR, while the TCRdb copy is restricted to in-frame clones and leaves out a portion. The data show 100,000 to 150,000 clones, roughly 80% seen once. The sample was PBMCs. The origin of this receptor is a young man in good health and CMV-seropositive. This sequence joins TRBV7-6 and TRBJ2-7, with D uncertain. In DNA form, the CDR3 reads TGTGCCAGCAGCTTAGACAGCTCCTACGAGCAGTACTTC. Encoded protein: CASSLDSSYEQYF.